This record concerns one TCR beta chain sequence. This clonotype was seen repeatedly, ten times or more. Its antigen target is currently unknown. No clone much larger than this one lies a single base away; base qualities are absent. Every donor in the study was a healthy Caucasian. Three unrelated non-twin adults were also sequenced: a male aged 18 to 30, a male aged 50 to 59 and a female aged 50 to 59. Using Miltenyi CD45RO+ enrichment and human naive T-cell isolation kits, memory (CD45RO+) and naive T cells were isolated from PBMC. This entry belongs to a study of identical twins (dated by TCRdb to about 2016). In terms of the full investigation: The study deep-sequenced TCR alpha and beta repertoires from monozygotic twins, unrelated adults of various ages and cord blood to test whether fetal clonotypes persist. To rule out contamination, replicate twin experiments were performed at different times with different library preparation protocols.

Libraries were prepared through 5' RACE. The sequencer was an Illumina HiSeq 2000. A universal primer binding site was added through template switching, and the final cDNA carried a unique molecular identifier so that TCR cDNA molecules could be counted accurately. Specific primers in the conserved constant-segment region were used to synthesize first-strand cDNA for TCR alpha and beta chains. To control for contamination, every cDNA library was double barcoded, receiving both a SMART-Mk sample barcode and Illumina barcodes. TruSeq adapter sequences and Illumina sample barcodes were added in two successive PCR steps. TCR alpha and beta cDNA libraries were sequenced on the Illumina HiSeq platform with custom primers. On the study's bioinformatics: MiGEC processed the raw reads to extract unique molecular identifiers, while MiXCR was used to determine the CDR3 positions. For each individual, recombination models were inferred using an EM algorithm with the repgenHMM and IGoR tools. Shared clonotypes were analyzed with the tcR package in R, and sharing was normalized by the product of cloneset sizes. To study raw recombination free of thymic and clonal selection effects, out-of-frame nonproductive sequences were analyzed. TCRdb trimmed public reads at Q25 via fastp, called clones via MiXCR and kept in-frame beta chains. Each entry merges the rows of one CDR3 protein and shows their most common DNA and genes. It is TCRdb's table, rather than the study itself, that gives the V and J calls and clone size. The table for this sample lists around 670,000 distinct CDR3 sequences; approximately 6% of them were counted only once. The biggest ten clones account for around 1.7% of the sample.

Reading the germline V gene gives CDR1 SGHRS and CDR2 YFSETQ. Including the terminal cysteine and phenylalanine, the CDR3 comprises 13 residues. The retained sequence is limited to the CDR3, 39 bases, with the frame set at the first base. The junction carries 13 bases between V and J, which are trimmed by 7 bases and 5 bases respectively. Overall study results and their limits: Fewer insertions were carried by abundant cord blood beta clonotypes; a weaker similar trend was observed in young adult naive repertoires, while no such trend was observed in memory repertoires. Zero-insertion analyses could be partly confounded by invariant T cells such as MAIT and iNKT, although diverse VJ usage argued against such confounding for most clonotypes. Compared with coincidental sharing between unrelated individuals, out-of-frame TCR alpha sequences shared between twins had an excess of sequences with low generation probability. A weaker excess of twin sharing was found in beta out-of-frame sequences because the signal-to-noise ratio was lowered by fewer shared sequences. In monozygotic twins, out-of-frame TCR alpha sharing was systematically underestimated by recombination models, although the models agreed with sharing between unrelated individuals. Conclusions relied on cross-sectional statistical analysis, since the same donors could not be followed over many years.

The source material was naive T cells sorted from blood. This specimen's cell subset or site label, interpreted: cells isolated with a human naive T-cell isolation kit. The sequence is built from TRBV5-1 and TRBJ2-1, with TRBD1 as a weak D call on 8 bases. This sequence originates from a man aged 18 to 29 in good health. The CDR3 corresponds to CASDTGGDNEQFF. The nucleotide sequence reads TGCGCCAGCGACACAGGGGGGGACAATGAGCAGTTCTTC.